Following are 18 T cell receptor beta chains from one sample sequenced in a study of prognosis after radiotherapy for stage I lung cancer. It was by two-round multiplex PCR that TCR beta CDR3 was amplified from genomic DNA. Gene-specific primers for each TRBV and TRBJ gene drove first-round PCR. One entry per CDR3 protein, called by TCRdb with MiXCR from the multiplex PCR reads. Here the sample spans 13,000 or so distinct CDR3 sequences, approximately 46% being singletons. The material was PBMCs, obtained before or after stereotactic body radiation therapy (not recorded which). The receptor source for this set is a donor of 50 years or more with non-small cell lung cancer.

V and J are TRBV28 and TRBJ2-7; the match to TRBD2 covers 9 bases. After removal of 4 bases from V and 4 bases from J, the junction contained 5 bases not matched to a gene. This CDR3 is 14 amino acids long. From germline, CDR1 is MDHEN and CDR2 SYDVKM. The CDR3 DNA sequence: TGTGCCAGCAGTTCCTCTAGCGGGGATTACGAGCAGTACTTC. It is translated as CASSSSSGDYEQYF.

This clonotype was counted once. This chain links TRBV11-2 with TRBJ2-3, with a weak D call TRBD1 (6 bases). V was cut by 5 bases and J by 0 bases, with 15 bases left in between. The CDR3 runs 16 residues. CDR1 is SGHAT, CDR2 FQNNGV, per germline. The CDR3, as DNA: TGTGCCAGCAGCCGCAAACAGGGATCGAGCACAGATACGCAGTATTTT. This translates into CASSRKQGSSTDTQYF.

This clonotype appeared many times. The chain joins TRBV20-1 to TRBJ2-1; 15 bases line up with TRBD2. This CDR3 contains 16 residues. Germline CDR1 and CDR2: DFQATT and SNEGSKA (reference sequence). The V segment lost 6 bases and the J segment 0 bases; nucleotides outside the gene matches: 3. In nucleotides, the CDR3 is TGCAGTGCCGGACTAGCGGGAGGGTACTCCTACAATGAGCAGTTCTTC. The encoded protein is CSAGLAGGYSYNEQFF.

J is TRBJ2-1 and V is TRBV2; perhaps TRBD1 as D (5 bases). V was trimmed by 3 bases and J by 4 bases, leaving 10 bases between them. The CDR3 extends over 14 amino acids. CDR1 and CDR2 from the germline V gene are SNHLY and FYNNEI. As DNA, the CDR3 is TGTGCCAGCAGTGACAGGGATATATACAATGAGCAGTTCTTC. Translation gives CASSDRDIYNEQFF. The full variable domain, in which reference TRBV2 and TRBJ2-1 provide the parts outside the CDR3, is EPEVTQTPSHQVTQMGQEVILRCVPISNHLYFYWYRQILGQKVEFLVSFYNNEISEKSEIFDDQFSVERPDGSNFTLKIRSTKLEDSAMYFCASSDRDIYNEQFFGPGTRLTVL.

The sample holds many counts of this clonotype. The J gene is TRBJ2-5, the V gene TRBV25-1; 11 bases are shared with TRBD2. With 4 bases clipped from V and 5 bases from J, the junction kept 12 bases outside the gene matches. There are 17 residues in the CDR3. CDR1 and CDR2 from the germline V gene are MGHDK and SYGVNS. For the CDR3, the DNA is TGTGCCAGCAGTGGATGGGCACTAGCGGGAGTCTCCGAGACCCAGTACTTC. Amino acids: CASSGWALAGVSETQYF.

This clonotype was observed at least ten times. A much more abundant neighbour one base away suggests this may be a read error. The CDR3 sequence: CASSSRVEENGYTF. The CDR3 DNA reads as TGCGCCAGCAGCTCCCGGGTGGAGGAGAATGGCTACACCTTC. V usage is TRBV5-1 and J usage is TRBJ1-2; D gene unclear. The germline V and J ends were trimmed by 3 bases and 6 bases, with 15 bases remaining between them. Looked up from germline, CDR1 is SGHRS and CDR2 is YFSETQ. The CDR3 has 14 amino acids.

This clonotype was seen only once. The chain links TRBV28 to TRBJ1-1; D is unclear. CDR1 and CDR2 (germline): MDHEN, SYDVKM. V was clipped by 10 bases and J by 8 bases, with 20 bases between them. The CDR3 contains 13 residues. In nucleotides, the CDR3 is TGTGCCACCCAACCTGCTTCCGCTGCGGAAGCTTTCTTT. This gives the protein CATQPASAAEAFF.

This clonotype was recorded at least ten times. The CDR3 spells CASSLGEGHTDTQYF. The CDR3 nucleotides read TGCGCCAGCAGCCTAGGGGAGGGGCACACAGATACGCAGTATTTT. The chain links TRBV5-1 to TRBJ2-3, with TRBD2 matching 7 bases. Trimming removed 4 bases from V and 2 bases from J; junction bases left unmatched: 7. The CDR3 has 15 amino acids. Per germline, CDR1 SGHRS and CDR2 YFSETQ.

V gene TRBV24-1 combines with J gene TRBJ2-2; possible D gene TRBD2, 5 bases. CDR1 KGHDR and CDR2 SFDVKD come from the germline V gene. Deletions cut 9 bases from V and 6 bases from J, with 10 bases between. The CDR3 loop spans 12 amino acids. CDR3 in DNA: TGTGCCACCGGAGGTGATGCCGGGGAGCTGTTTTTT. Residues: CATGGDAGELFF.

The table lists this clonotype with many counts. This chain connects TRBV29-1 to TRBJ2-1; TRBD2 matches at 13 bases. Germline values: CDR1 SQVTM, CDR2 ANQGSEA. The junction had 11 bases not matched to a gene; V was cut back by 7 bases and J by 8 bases. The length of the CDR3 is 15 residues. The CDR3 DNA reads as TGCAGCGGAGGGCTGGGGACTAGCGGGAAAGATGAGCAGTTCTTC. Residues: CSGGLGTSGKDEQFF.

J is TRBJ2-3 and V is TRBV7-2; D assignment may be TRBD1 or TRBD2 (5 bases each). Trimming left V 4 bases short and J 4 bases short, with 15 bases between. The CDR3 extends over 15 amino acids. Per the germline V gene, CDR1 is SGHTA and CDR2 is FQGNSA. CDR3 nucleotide sequence: TGTGCCAGCAGCTGGGGCGGTATCGGGGCAGATACGCAGTATTTT. Its translation is CASSWGGIGADTQYF.

This sequence joins TRBV5-1 and TRBJ2-3, with TRBD2 matching 9 bases. The CDR3 is 18 amino acids. The V gene end was trimmed by 3 bases and the J gene end by 1 base; junction bases not matched to a gene: 12. CDR1 SGHRS and CDR2 YFSETQ come from the germline V gene. This CDR3 reads CASSCQGLAPSGTDTQYF. CDR3 nucleotides: TGCGCCAGCAGCTGCCAGGGACTAGCCCCTAGTGGCACAGATACGCAGTATTTT. The variable domain in full, completed from reference TRBV5-1 and TRBJ2-3, reads KAGVTQTPRYLIKTRGQQVTLSCSPISGHRSVSWYQQTPGQGLQFLFEYFSETQRNKGNFPGRFSGRQFSNSRSEMNVSTLELGDSALYLCASSCQGLAPSGTDTQYFGPGTRLTVL.

This clonotype appeared many times. The germline gene is not matched at one end of the junction; a read error may be the cause. V is TRBV7-2 and J is TRBJ2-1; D possibly corresponds to TRBD2 (6 bases). CDR3 length: 16 residues. Germline CDR1 and CDR2: SGHTA and FQGNSA. The CDR3 coding sequence is TGTGCCAGCAGCATAGCCGGGACTGGTCTCTACAATGAGCAGTTCTTC. Translating it yields CASSIAGTGLYNEQFF.

Of note for this clonotype: A far larger clone lies a single base away; this is likely a read error. The J gene is TRBJ2-5, the V gene TRBV6-8; 8 nucleotides align to TRBD1. This CDR3 is 15 amino acids long. Germline V gene data show CDR1 as MNHGY and CDR2 as SAAAGT. Trimming at V came to 5 bases and at J to 3 bases, leaving 8 bases not matched to a gene. This CDR3 reads CASSGDRKSKETQYF. The CDR3 bases are TGTGCCAGCAGTGGGGACAGGAAGTCAAAAGAGACCCAGTACTTC.

This clonotype is judged medium-sized (0.01 to 0.1%). This chain joins TRBV20-1 and TRBJ2-2, with TRBD2 as a possible D gene (5 bases). CDR3 size: 15 residues. CDR1 is DFQATT, CDR2 SNEGSKA, per germline (reference sequence). Trimming shortened V by 3 bases and J by 6 bases, and 17 bases separated the two germline ends. The CDR3 loop reads CSASTPGLPSGELFF. For the CDR3, the DNA is TGCAGTGCTAGCACCCCAGGACTTCCCTCCGGGGAGCTGTTTTTT.

By its share, this clonotype is medium-sized. The V and J genes are TRBV12-3 or TRBV12-4 and TRBJ1-2; possibly TRBD1 for D (5 bases). The CDR3 is 14 amino acids. Trimming took 1 base from V and 5 from J, leaving 11 bases between them. CDR3 protein: CASSLGSDTYGYTF. The CDR3 coding sequence is TGTGCCAGCAGTTTAGGTTCGGACACTTATGGCTACACCTTC.

This chain connects TRBV30 to TRBJ2-7; D gene unclear. Trimming removed 3 bases at V and 2 bases at J, with 14 bases between. Germline CDR1 reads GTSNPN; CDR2 reads SVGIG (reference sequence). This CDR3 spans 14 amino acids. The CDR3 sequence is CAWRPREITYEQYF. The DNA for the CDR3 is TGTGCCTGGAGACCGCGAGAAATTACCTACGAGCAGTACTTC.

The rearrangement links TRBV28 to TRBJ1-3; the match to TRBD1 covers 9 bases. In germline, CDR1 is MDHEN, CDR2 SYDVKM. The CDR3 has 15 residues. V gave up 3 bases and J gave up 4 bases; unmatched junction bases: 4. CDR3 residues: CASSFSGTGGNTIYF. CDR3 in DNA: TGTGCCAGCAGTTTTTCCGGGACAGGGGGAAACACCATATATTTT. The complete variable domain, with remaining parts taken from reference TRBV28 and TRBJ1-3, reads DVKVTQSSRYLVKRTGEKVFLECVQDMDHENMFWYRQDPGLGLRLIYFSYDVKMKEKGDIPEGYSVSREKKERFSLILESASTNQTSMYLCASSFSGTGGNTIYFGEGSWLTVV.